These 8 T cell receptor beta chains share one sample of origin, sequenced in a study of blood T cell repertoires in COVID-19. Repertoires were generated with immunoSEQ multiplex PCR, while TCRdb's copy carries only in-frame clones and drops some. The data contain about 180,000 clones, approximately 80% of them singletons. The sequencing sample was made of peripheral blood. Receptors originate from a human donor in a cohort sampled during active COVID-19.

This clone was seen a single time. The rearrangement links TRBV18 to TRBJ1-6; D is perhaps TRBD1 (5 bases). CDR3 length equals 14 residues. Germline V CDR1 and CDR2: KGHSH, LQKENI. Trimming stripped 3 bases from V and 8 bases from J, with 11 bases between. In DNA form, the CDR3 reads TGTGCCAGCTCACCGGGGGGGAAGGATTCACCCCTCCACTTT. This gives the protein CASSPGGKDSPLHF.

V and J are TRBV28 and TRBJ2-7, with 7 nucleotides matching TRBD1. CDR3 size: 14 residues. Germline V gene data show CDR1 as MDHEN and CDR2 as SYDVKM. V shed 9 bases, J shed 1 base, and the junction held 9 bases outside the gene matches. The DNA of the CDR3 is TGTGCCAGTGAAACCGGGACAGCGTCCTACGAGCAGTACTTC. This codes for CASETGTASYEQYF.

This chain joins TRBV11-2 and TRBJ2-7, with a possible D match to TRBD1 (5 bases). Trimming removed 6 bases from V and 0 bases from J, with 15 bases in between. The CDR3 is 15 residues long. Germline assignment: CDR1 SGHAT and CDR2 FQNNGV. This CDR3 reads CASRSPGRASYEQYF. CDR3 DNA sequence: TGTGCCAGCAGGTCCCCGGGCAGGGCCTCCTACGAGCAGTACTTC.

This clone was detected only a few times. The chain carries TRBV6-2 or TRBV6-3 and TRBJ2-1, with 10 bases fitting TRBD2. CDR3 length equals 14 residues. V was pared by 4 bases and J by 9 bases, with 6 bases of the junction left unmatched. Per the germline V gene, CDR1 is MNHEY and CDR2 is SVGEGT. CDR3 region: CASSSKRGGAEQFF. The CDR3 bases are TGTGCCAGCAGTTCTAAGCGGGGGGGAGCTGAGCAGTTCTTC.

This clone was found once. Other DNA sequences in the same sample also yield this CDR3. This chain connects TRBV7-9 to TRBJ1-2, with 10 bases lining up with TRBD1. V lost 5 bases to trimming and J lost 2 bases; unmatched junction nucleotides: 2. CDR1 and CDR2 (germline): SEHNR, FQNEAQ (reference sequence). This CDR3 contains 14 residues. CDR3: CASSTGQGNYGYTF. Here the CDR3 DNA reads TGTGCCAGCAGCACGGGACAGGGGAACTATGGCTACACCTTC.

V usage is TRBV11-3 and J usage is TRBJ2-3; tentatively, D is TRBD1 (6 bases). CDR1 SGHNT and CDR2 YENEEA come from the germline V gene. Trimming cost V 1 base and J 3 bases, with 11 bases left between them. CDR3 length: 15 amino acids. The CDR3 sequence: CASSLGGPRTDTQYF. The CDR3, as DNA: TGTGCCAGCAGCTTAGGGGGGCCCCGAACAGATACGCAGTATTTT.

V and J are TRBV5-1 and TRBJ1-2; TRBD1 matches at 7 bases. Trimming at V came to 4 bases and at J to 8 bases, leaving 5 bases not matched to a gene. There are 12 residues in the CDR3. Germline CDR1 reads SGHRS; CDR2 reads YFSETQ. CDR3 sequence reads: CASSTQGGGYTF. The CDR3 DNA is TGCGCCAGCAGCACCCAGGGGGGCGGCTACACCTTC.

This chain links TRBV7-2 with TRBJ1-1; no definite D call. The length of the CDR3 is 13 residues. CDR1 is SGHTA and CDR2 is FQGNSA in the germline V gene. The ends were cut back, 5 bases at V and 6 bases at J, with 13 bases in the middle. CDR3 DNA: TGTGCCAGCAGCCGTACAATCCAGGCTGAAGCTTTCTTT. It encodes CASSRTIQAEAFF.